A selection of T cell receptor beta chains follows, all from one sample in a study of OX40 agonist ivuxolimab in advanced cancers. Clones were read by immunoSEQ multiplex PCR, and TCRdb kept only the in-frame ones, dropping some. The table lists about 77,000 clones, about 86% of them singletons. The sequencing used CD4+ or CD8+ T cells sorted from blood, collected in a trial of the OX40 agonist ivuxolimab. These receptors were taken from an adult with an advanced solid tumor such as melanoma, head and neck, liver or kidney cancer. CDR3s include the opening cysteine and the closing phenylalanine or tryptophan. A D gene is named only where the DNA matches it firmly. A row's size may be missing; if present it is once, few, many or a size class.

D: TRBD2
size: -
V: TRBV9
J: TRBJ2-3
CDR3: CASSPRLAGGNTQYF
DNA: TGTGCCAGCAGCCCCCGACTAGCGGGGGGAAATACGCAGTATTTT

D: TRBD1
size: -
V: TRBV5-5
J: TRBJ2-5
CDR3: CASSLPGTGQETQYF
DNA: TGTGCCAGCAGCTTACCCGGGACAGGGCAAGAGACCCAGTACTTC

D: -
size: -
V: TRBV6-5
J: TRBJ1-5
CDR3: CASSYLGPGAPQHF
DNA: TGTGCCAGCAGTTACTTGGGCCCGGGTGCGCCCCAGCATTTT

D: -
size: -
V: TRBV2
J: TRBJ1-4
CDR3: CASSDRWTNEKLFF
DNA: TGTGCCAGCAGTGACAGGTGGACTAATGAAAAACTGTTTTTT

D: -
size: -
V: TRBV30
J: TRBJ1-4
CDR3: CAWRTASNEKLFF
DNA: TGTGCCTGGAGGACAGCCTCTAATGAAAAACTGTTCTTT

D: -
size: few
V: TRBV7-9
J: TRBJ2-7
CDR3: CASSSYGLNYEQYF
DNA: TGTGCCAGCAGCTCCTACGGCCTCAACTACGAGCAGTACTTC

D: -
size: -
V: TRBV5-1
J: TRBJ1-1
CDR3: CASSWDVGRVNTEAFF
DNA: TGCGCCAGCAGCTGGGACGTCGGCAGGGTGAACACTGAAGCTTTCTTT

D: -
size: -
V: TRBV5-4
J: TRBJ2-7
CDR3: CASSLAMGYEQYF
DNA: TGTGCCAGCAGCTTGGCCATGGGCTACGAGCAGTACTTC

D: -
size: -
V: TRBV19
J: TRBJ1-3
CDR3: CASSPNRDDSGNTIYF
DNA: TGTGCCAGTAGTCCCAACAGGGATGATTCTGGAAACACCATATATTTT

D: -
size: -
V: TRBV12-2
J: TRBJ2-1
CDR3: CASRLLPEGPLDGEQFF
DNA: TGTGCAAGTCGCCTCCTCCCGGAGGGGCCTCTCGACGGTGAGCAGTTCTTC

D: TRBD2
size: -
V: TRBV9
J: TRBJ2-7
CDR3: CASSVGTSGYEQYF
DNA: TGTGCCAGCAGCGTAGGGACTAGCGGATACGAGCAGTACTTC

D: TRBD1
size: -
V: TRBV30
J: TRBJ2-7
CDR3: CAWSVYRGLDEQYF
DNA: TGTGCCTGGAGTGTATACAGGGGGCTAGACGAGCAGTACTTC

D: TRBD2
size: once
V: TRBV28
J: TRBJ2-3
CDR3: CASSTRGGLTDTQYF
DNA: TGTGCCAGCAGTACGCGGGGGGGTCTCACAGATACGCAGTATTTT

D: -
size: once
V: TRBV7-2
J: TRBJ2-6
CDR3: CASSRQRDSGANVLTF
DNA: TGTGCCAGCAGCCGCCAGAGGGACTCTGGGGCCAACGTCCTGACTTTC

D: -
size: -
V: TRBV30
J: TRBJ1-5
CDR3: CAWATGTSFNQPQHF
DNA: TGTGCCTGGGCAACCGGGACTTCTTTTAATCAGCCCCAGCATTTT

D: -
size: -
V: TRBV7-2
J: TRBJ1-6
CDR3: CASSFGSGNYSPLHF
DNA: TGTGCCAGCAGCTTTGGTAGCGGGAACTATTCACCCCTCCACTTT

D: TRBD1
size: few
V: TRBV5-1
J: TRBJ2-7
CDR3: CASSVYLSTGGSYEQYF
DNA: TGCGCCAGCAGCGTATACCTTTCGACAGGGGGATCCTACGAGCAGTACTTC

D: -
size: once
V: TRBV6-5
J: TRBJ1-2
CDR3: CASSRGDWGYTF
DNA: TGTGCCAGCAGCCGAGGGGACTGGGGCTACACCTTC

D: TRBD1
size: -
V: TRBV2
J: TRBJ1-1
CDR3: CASSLQGATTEAFF
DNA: TGTGCCAGCAGTTTACAGGGGGCAACCACTGAAGCTTTCTTT

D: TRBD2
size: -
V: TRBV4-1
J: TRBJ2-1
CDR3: CASSLLGTSGGGSYNEQFF
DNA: TGCGCCAGCAGCCTCCTTGGGACTAGCGGAGGGGGCTCCTACAATGAGCAGTTCTTC

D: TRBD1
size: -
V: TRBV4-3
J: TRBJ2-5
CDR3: CASSQGTGQETQYF
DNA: TGCGCCAGCAGCCAAGGGACAGGCCAAGAGACCCAGTACTTC

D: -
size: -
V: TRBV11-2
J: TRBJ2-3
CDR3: CASSSRGGSADTQYF
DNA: TGTGCCAGCAGTTCAAGGGGGGGGTCGGCAGATACGCAGTATTTT

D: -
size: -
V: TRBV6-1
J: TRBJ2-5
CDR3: CASSEMQDETQYF
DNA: TGTGCCAGCAGTGAAATGCAGGACGAGACCCAGTACTTC

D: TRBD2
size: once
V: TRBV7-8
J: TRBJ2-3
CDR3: CASSPWGLAGGAVSTDTQYF
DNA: TGTGCCAGCAGCCCCTGGGGGCTAGCGGGAGGCGCCGTTAGCACAGATACGCAGTATTTT

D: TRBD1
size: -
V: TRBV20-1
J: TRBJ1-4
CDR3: CSGRTGQKLFF
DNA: TGCAGTGGACGGACAGGGCAAAAACTGTTTTTT

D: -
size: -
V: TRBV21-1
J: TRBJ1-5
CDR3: CASSNPGQGNQPQHF
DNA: TGTGCCAGCAGCAACCCGGGACAGGGTAATCAGCCCCAGCATTTT

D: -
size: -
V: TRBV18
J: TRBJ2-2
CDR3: CASSPSLTGELFF
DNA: TGTGCCAGCTCACCGAGTCTGACCGGGGAGCTGTTTTTT

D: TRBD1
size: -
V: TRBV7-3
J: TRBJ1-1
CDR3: CASSLGTGTEAFF
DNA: TGTGCCAGCAGTCTAGGGACAGGGACTGAAGCTTTCTTT

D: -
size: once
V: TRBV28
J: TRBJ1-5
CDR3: CASSFEGVGAQPQHF
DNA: TGTGCCAGCAGTTTCGAGGGGGTCGGGGCTCAGCCCCAGCATTTT

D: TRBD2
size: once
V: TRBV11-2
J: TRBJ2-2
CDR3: CASKLAGVNTGELFF
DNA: TGTGCCAGCAAACTAGCGGGGGTGAACACCGGGGAGCTGTTTTTT

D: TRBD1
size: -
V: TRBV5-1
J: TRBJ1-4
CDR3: CASSIGQGNEKLFF
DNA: TGCGCCAGCAGCATCGGACAGGGTAATGAAAAACTGTTTTTT

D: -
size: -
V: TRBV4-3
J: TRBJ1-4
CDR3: CASSQDTGGGNEKLFF
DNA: TGCGCCAGCAGCCAAGATACAGGAGGGGGTAATGAAAAACTGTTTTTT

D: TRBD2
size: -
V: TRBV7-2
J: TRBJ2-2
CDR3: CASSTPTGGTGELFF
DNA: TGTGCCAGCAGCACACCGACGGGAGGGACCGGGGAGCTGTTTTTT

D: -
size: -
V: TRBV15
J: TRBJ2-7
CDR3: CATSRGADSYEQYF
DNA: TGTGCCACCAGCAGGGGGGCCGACTCCTACGAGCAGTACTTC

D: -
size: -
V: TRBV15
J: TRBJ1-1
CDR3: CATSRDDRARTEAFF
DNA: TGTGCCACCAGCAGAGATGATAGAGCCCGGACTGAAGCTTTCTTT

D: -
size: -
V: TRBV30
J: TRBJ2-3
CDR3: CAWSPGTGSSTDTQYF
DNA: TGTGCCTGGTCCCCGGGAACGGGGTCTAGCACAGATACGCAGTATTTT

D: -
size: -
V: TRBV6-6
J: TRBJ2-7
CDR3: CASSKTRDPYEQYF
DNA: TGTGCCAGCAGTAAAACCAGGGACCCCTACGAGCAGTACTTC

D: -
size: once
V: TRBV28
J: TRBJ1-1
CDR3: CASSPGGYTEAFF
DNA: TGTGCCAGCAGCCCGGGGGGGTATACTGAAGCTTTCTTT

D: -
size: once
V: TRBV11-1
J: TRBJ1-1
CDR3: CASSLFGENTEAFF
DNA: TGTGCCAGCAGCTTATTCGGGGAGAACACTGAAGCTTTCTTT

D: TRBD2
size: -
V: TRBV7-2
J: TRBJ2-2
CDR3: CASSLKGDYGELFF
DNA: TGTGCCAGCAGCTTAAAAGGGGACTACGGGGAGCTGTTTTTT

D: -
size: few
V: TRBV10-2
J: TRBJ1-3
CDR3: CASSESMVAFSGNTIYF
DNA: TGCGCCAGCAGTGAGTCGATGGTGGCTTTCTCTGGAAACACCATATATTTT

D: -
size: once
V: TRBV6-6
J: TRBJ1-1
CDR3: CASSFGGVNTEAFF
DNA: TGTGCCAGCAGTTTCGGCGGGGTAAACACTGAAGCTTTCTTT

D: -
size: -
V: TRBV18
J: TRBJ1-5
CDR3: CASSPTGSDSNQPQHF
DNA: TGTGCCAGCTCACCGACCGGATCGGATAGCAATCAGCCCCAGCATTTT

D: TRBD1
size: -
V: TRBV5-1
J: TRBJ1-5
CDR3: CASSPGTGNSNQPQHF
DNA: TGCGCCAGCAGCCCCGGGACAGGAAATAGCAATCAGCCCCAGCATTTT

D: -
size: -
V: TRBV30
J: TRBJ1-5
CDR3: CAWSGGKNQPQHF
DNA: TGTGCCTGGAGTGGAGGCAAGAATCAGCCCCAGCATTTT